This TCR beta chain was captured by sequencing in a study of response to subunit inactivated influenza vaccine. CDR3 length: 17 amino acids. V lost 1 base to trimming and J lost 2 bases; unmatched junction nucleotides: 9. Using its own MiXCR run on the RT-PCR reads, TCRdb lists one record per CDR3 protein. Of hundreds of thousands of distinct CDR3 sequences listed, roughly 12% were seen once; the top ten hold roughly 10%. This clonotype was picked up a small number of times. This rearrangement joins TRBV12-3 or TRBV12-4 to TRBJ2-3; 7 nucleotides agree with TRBD2. The input for sequencing was PBMCs from blood, taken on the day of vaccination. The receptor was derived from a man aged 50 to 59 who received an inactivated influenza vaccine. The CDR3 spells CASSLDLTAGSTDTQYF. The CDR3, as DNA: TGTGCCAGCAGTTTAGATTTGACAGCGGGGTCCACAGATACGCAGTATTTT.